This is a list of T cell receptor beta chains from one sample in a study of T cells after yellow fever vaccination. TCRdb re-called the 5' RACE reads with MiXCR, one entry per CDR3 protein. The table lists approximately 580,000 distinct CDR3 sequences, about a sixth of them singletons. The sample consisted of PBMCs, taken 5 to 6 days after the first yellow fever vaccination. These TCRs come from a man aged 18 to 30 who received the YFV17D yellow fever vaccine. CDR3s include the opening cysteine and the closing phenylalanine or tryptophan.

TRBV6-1,CASSERALPGYNEQFF
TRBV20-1,CSASGVLAETQYF
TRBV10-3,CAVGTGSGANVLTF
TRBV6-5,CASSSSGPSGYTF
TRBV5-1,CASSLAPRTVEQYF
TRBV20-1,CSARDMRQYNEKLFF
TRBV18,CASSPLGGSEQYF
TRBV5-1,CASSSRQGGESDTQYF
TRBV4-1,CASTSGGGTGELFF
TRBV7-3,CASSSDSGRDAFF
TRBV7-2,CASSPPSRSGNTIYF
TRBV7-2,CASSTQIGPQGTQYF
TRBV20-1,CSARQGAGELFF
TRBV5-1,CASSLTGTGGNTIYF
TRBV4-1,CASSQAPVPTDTQYF
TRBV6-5,CASSSGSTQYF
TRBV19,CASSPGLNTQYF